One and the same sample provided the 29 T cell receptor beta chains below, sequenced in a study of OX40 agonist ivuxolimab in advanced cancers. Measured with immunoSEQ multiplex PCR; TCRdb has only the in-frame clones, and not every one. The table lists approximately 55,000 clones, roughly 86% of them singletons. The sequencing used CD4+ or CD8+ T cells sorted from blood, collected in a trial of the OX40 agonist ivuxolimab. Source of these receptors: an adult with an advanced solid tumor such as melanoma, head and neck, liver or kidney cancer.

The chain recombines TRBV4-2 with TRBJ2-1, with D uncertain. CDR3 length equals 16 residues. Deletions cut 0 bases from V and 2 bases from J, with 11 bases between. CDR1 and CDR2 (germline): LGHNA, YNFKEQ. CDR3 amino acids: CASSQEATSAYNEQFF. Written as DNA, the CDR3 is TGTGCCAGCAGCCAAGAAGCGACGAGCGCCTACAATGAGCAGTTCTTC.

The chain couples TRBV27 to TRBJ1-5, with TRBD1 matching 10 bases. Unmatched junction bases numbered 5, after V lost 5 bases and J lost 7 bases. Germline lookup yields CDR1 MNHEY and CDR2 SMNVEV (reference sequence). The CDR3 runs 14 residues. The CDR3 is CASSRDRGSQPQHF. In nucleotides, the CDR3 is TGTGCCAGCAGTCGGGACAGGGGTTCACAGCCCCAGCATTTT.

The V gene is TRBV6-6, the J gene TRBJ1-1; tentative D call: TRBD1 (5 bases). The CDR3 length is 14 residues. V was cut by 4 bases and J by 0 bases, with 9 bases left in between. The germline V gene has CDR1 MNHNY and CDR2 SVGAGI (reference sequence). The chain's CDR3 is CASSSTGLNTEAFF. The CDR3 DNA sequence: TGTGCCAGCAGTTCAACAGGATTGAACACTGAAGCTTTCTTT.

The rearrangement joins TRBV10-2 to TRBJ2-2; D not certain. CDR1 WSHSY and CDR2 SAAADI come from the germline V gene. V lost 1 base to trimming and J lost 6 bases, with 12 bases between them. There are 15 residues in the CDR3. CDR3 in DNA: TGCGCCAGCAGTGAGTTTTGGGCCGCCCCCGGGGAGCTGTTTTTT. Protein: CASSEFWAAPGELFF.

The CDR3 DNA reads as TGTGCCAGCAGTTACTCTCCCGCAGCACTTGGAAACACCATATATTTT. This gives the protein CASSYSPAALGNTIYF. The chain combines TRBV6-6 with TRBJ1-3; D not resolved. V shed 0 bases and J shed 3 bases, with 12 bases lying between them. The CDR3 has 16 amino acids. Germline loops: CDR1 MNHNY, CDR2 SVGAGI (reference sequence).

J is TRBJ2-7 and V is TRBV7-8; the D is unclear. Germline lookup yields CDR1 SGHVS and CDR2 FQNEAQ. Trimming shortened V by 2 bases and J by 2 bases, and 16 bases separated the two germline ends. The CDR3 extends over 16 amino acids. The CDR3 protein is CASSLRALSGPYEQYF. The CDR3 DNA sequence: TGTGCCAGCAGCTTAAGGGCCTTGTCAGGCCCCTACGAGCAGTACTTC. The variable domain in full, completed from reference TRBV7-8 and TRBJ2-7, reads GAGVSQSPRYKVAKRGQDVALRCDPISGHVSLFWYQQALGQGPEFLTYFQNEAQLDKSGLPSDRFFAERPEGSVSTLKIQRTQQEDSAVYLCASSLRALSGPYEQYFGPGTRLTVT.

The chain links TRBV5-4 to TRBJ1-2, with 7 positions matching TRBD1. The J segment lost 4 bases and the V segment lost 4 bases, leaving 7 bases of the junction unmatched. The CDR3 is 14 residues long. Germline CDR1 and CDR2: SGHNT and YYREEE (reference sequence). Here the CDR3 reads CASSRTGATYGYTF. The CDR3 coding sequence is TGTGCCAGCAGCCGAACAGGGGCCACCTATGGCTACACCTTC.

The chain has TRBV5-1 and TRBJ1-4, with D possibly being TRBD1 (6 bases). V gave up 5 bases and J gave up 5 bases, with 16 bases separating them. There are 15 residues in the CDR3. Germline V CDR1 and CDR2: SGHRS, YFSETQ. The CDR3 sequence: CASRFSDRRNEKLFF. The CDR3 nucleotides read TGCGCCAGCAGATTCTCGGACAGAAGAAATGAAAAACTGTTTTTT.

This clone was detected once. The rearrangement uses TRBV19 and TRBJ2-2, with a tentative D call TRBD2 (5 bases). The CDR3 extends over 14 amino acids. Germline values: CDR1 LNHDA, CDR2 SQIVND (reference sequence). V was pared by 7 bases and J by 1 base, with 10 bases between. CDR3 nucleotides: TGTGCCAGTATGTACGGACTGAACACCGGGGAGCTGTTTTTT. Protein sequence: CASMYGLNTGELFF.

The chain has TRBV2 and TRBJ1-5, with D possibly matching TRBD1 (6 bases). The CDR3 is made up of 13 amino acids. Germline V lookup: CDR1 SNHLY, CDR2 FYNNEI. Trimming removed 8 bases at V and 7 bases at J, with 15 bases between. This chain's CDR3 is CASGGQGSQPQHF. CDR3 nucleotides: TGTGCCAGCGGGGGGCAGGGGAGCCAGCCCCAGCATTTT.

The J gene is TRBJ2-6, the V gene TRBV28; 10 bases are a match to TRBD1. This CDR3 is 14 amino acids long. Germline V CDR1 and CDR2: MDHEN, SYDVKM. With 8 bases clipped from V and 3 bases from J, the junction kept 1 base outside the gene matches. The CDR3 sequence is CASGTGVGANVLTF. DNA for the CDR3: TGTGCCAGCGGGACAGGGGTTGGGGCCAACGTCCTGACTTTC.

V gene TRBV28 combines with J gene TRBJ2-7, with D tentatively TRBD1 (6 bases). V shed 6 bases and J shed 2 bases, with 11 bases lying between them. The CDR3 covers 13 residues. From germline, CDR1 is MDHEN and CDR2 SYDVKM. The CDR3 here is CASSRDTPYEQYF. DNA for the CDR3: TGTGCCAGCAGCCGGGACACACCCTACGAGCAGTACTTC.

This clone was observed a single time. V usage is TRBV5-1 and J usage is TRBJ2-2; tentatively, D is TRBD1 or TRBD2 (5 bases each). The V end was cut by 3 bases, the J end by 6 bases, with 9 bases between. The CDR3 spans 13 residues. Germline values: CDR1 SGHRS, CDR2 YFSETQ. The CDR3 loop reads CASSYEGSGELFF. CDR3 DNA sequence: TGCGCCAGCAGCTACGAGGGGTCCGGGGAGCTGTTTTTT. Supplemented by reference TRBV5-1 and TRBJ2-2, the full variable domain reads KAGVTQTPRYLIKTRGQQVTLSCSPISGHRSVSWYQQTPGQGLQFLFEYFSETQRNKGNFPGRFSGRQFSNSRSEMNVSTLELGDSALYLCASSYEGSGELFFGEGSRLTVL.

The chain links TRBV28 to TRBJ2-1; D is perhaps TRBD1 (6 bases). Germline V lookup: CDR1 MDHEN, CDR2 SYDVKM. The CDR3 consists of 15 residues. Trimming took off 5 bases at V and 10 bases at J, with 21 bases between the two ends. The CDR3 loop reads CASSPGTFGSWEQFF. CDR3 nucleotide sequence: TGTGCCAGCAGTCCCGGGACATTCGGCTCGTGGGAGCAGTTCTTC.

Written as DNA, the CDR3 is TGTGCCAGCAGTTATAACAGGGGATCGACAGATACGCAGTATTTT. Translation: CASSYNRGSTDTQYF. The genes are TRBV27 and TRBJ2-3, with TRBD1 identical over 7 bases. This CDR3 is 15 amino acids long. V gave up 4 bases and J gave up 3 bases; unmatched junction bases: 7. Germline loops: CDR1 MNHEY, CDR2 SMNVEV (reference sequence).

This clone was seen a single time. The CDR3 reads CAWSGTSVQNIQYF. The CDR3 nucleotides are TGTGCCTGGAGCGGGACTAGCGTTCAAAACATTCAGTACTTC. The chain has TRBV30 and TRBJ2-4; the match to TRBD2 covers 10 bases. The CDR3 loop spans 14 amino acids. The trim removed 3 bases at V and 5 bases at J, leaving 4 bases unmatched. Germline values: CDR1 GTSNPN, CDR2 SVGIG (reference sequence).

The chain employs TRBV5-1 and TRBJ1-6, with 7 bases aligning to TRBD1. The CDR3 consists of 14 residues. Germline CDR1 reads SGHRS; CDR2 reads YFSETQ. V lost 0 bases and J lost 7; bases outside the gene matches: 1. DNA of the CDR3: TGCGCCAGCAGCTTGGGACAGGGCAATTCACCCCTCCACTTT. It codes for CASSLGQGNSPLHF.

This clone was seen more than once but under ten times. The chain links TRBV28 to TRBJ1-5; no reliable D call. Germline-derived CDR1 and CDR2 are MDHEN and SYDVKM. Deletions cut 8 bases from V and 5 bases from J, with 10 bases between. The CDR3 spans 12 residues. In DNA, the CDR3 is TGTGCCAGCCTGACGGGCGATCAGCCCCAGCATTTT. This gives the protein CASLTGDQPQHF.

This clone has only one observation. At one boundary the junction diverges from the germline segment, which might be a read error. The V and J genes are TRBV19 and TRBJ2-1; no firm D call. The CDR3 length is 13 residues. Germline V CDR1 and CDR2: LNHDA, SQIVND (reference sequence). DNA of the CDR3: TGTGCCAGTAGTACGAATACTTACAATGAGCAATTCTTC. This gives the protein CASSTNTYNEQFF.

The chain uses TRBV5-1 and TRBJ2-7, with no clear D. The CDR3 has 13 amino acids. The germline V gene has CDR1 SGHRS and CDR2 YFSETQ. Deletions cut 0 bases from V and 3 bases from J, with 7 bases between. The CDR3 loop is CASSLGSDYEQYF. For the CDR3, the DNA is TGCGCCAGCAGCTTGGGGTCGGACTACGAGCAGTACTTC.

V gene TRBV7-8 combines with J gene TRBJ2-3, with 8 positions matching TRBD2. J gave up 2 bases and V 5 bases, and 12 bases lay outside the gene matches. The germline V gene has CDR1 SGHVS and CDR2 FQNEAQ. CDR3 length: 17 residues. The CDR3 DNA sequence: TGTGCCAGCAGCCCCAGCGGGAGCCCCCTTAACACAGATACGCAGTATTTT. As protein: CASSPSGSPLNTDTQYF.

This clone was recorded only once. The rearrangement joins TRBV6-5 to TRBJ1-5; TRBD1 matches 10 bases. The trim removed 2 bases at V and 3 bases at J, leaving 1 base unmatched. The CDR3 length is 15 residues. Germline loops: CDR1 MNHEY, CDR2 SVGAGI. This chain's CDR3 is CASSYGTGANQPQHF. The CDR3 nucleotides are TGTGCCAGCAGTTACGGGACAGGGGCCAATCAGCCCCAGCATTTT.

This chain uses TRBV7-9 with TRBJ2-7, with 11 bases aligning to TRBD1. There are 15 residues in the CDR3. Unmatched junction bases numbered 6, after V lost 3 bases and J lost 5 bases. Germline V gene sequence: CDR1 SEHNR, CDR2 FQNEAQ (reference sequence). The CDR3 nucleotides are TGTGCCAGCAGCTTCTTTGGACAGGGGGCTAACGAGCAGTACTTC. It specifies CASSFFGQGANEQYF.

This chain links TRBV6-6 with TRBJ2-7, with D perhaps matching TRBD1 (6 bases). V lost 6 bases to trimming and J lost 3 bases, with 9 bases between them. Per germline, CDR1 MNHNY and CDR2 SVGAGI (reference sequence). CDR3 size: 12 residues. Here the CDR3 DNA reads TGTGCCAGCAGCCTACAGGGCTACGAGCAGTACTTC. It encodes CASSLQGYEQYF.

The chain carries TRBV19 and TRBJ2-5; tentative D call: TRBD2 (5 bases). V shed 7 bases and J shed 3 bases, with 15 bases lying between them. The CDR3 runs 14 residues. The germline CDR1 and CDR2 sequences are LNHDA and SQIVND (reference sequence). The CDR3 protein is CASIGAGLEETQYF. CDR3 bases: TGTGCCAGTATCGGCGCGGGCCTCGAAGAGACCCAGTACTTC.

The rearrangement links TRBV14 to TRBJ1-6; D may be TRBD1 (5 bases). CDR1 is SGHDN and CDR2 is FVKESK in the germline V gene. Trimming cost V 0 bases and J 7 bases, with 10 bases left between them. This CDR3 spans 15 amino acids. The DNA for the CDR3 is TGTGCCAGCAGCCAAGATGTCAGGACAAATTCACCCCTCCACTTT. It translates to CASSQDVRTNSPLHF.

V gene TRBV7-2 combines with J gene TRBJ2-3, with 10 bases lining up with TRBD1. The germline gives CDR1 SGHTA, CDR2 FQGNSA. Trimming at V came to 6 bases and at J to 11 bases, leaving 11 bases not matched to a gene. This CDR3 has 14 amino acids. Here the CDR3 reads CASRDRDRGFRQYF. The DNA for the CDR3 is TGTGCCAGCAGAGACCGGGACAGGGGTTTTCGGCAGTATTTT.

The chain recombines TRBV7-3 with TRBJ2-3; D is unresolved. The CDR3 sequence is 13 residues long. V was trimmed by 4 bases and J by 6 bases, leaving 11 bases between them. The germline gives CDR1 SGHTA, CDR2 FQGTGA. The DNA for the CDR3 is TGTGCCAGCAGCTCCGGAAGAGCGGATACGCAGTATTTT. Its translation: CASSSGRADTQYF.

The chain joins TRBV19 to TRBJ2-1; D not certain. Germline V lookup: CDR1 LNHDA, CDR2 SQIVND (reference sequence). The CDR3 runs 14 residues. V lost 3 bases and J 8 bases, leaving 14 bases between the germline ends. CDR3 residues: CASSIVWGGHEQFF. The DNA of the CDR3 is TGTGCCAGTAGTATTGTTTGGGGTGGTCATGAGCAGTTCTTC.